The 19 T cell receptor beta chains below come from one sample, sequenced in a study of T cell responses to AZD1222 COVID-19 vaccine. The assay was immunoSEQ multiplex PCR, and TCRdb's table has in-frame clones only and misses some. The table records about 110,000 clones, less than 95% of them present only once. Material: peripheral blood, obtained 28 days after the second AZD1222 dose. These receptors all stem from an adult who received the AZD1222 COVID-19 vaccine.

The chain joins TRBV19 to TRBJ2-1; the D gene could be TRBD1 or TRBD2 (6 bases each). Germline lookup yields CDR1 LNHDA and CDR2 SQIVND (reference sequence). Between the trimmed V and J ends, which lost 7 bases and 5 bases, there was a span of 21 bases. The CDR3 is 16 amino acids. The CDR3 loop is CASTQDGGAGDNEQFF. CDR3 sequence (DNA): TGTGCCAGTACCCAAGACGGGGGCGCTGGGGACAATGAGCAGTTCTTC.

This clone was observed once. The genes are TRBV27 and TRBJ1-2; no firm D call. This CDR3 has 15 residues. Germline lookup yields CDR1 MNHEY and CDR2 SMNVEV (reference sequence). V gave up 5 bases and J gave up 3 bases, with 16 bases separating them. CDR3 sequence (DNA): TGTGCCAGCAGTCCGTGGACCGGGATAGACTATGGCTACACCTTC. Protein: CASSPWTGIDYGYTF.

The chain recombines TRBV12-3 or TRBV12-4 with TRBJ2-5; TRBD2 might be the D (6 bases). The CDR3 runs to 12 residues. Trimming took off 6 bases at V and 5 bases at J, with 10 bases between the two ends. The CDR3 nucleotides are TGTGCCAGCAGCCCCCGGGGGGAGACCCAGTACTTC. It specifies CASSPRGETQYF.

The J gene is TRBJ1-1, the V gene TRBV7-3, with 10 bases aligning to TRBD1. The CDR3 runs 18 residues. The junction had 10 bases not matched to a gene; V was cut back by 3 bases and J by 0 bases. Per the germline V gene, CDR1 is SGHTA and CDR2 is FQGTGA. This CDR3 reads CASSLGTGASYLNTEAFF. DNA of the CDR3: TGTGCCAGCAGCTTGGGGACAGGGGCCTCCTACCTGAACACTGAAGCTTTCTTT.

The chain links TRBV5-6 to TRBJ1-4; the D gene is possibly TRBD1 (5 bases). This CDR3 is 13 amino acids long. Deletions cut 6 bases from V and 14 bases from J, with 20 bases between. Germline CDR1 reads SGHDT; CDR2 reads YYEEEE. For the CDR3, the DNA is TGTGCCAGCACCACGGGGCCCAGGACTGGCCTGTTTTTT. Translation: CASTTGPRTGLFF.

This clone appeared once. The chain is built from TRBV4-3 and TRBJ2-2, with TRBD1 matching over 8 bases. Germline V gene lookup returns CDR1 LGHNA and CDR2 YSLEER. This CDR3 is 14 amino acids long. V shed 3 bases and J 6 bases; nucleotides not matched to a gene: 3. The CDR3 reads CASSHRGLPGELFF. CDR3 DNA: TGCGCCAGCAGCCACAGGGGGCTCCCCGGGGAGCTGTTTTTT.

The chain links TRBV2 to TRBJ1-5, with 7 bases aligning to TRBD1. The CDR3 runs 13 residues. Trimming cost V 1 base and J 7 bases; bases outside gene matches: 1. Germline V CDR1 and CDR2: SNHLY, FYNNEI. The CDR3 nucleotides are TGTGCCAGCAGTGAAGGGACAGGCCAGCCCCAGCATTTT. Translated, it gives CASSEGTGQPQHF.

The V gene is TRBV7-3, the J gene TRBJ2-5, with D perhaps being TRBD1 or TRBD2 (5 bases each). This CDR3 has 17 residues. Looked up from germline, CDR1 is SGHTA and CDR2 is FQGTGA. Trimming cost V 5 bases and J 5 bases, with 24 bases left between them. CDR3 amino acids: CASSPNAVPGRGETQYF. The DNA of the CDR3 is TGTGCCAGCAGCCCCAATGCCGTGCCGGGACGGGGCGAGACCCAGTACTTC.

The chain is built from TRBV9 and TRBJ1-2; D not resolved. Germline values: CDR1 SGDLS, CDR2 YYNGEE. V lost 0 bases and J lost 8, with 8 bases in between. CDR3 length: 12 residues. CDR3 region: CASSVAGVGYTF. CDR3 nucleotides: TGTGCCAGCAGCGTAGCTGGGGTGGGCTACACCTTC.

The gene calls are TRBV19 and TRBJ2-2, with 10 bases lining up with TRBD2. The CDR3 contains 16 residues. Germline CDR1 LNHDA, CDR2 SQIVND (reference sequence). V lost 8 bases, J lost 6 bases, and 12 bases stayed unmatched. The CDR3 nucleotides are TGTGCCAGTTCCCCGATAGCGGGGGGAATGGCCGGGGAGCTGTTTTTT. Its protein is CASSPIAGGMAGELFF. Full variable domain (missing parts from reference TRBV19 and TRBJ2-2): DGGITQSPKYLFRKEGQNVTLSCEQNLNHDAMYWYRQDPGQGLRLIYYSQIVNDFQKGDIAEGYSVSREKKESFPLTVTSAQKNPTAFYLCASSPIAGGMAGELFFGEGSRLTVL.

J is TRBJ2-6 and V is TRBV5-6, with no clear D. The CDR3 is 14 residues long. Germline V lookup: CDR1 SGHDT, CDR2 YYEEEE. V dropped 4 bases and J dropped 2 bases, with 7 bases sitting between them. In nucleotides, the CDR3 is TGTGCCAGCAGCGCAACAGCTGGGGCCAACGTCCTGACTTTC. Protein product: CASSATAGANVLTF.

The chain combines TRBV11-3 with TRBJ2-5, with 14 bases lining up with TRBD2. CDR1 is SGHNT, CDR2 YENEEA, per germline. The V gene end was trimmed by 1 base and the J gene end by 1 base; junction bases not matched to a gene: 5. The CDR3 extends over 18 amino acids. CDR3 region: CASSLGMGTSGGQETQYF. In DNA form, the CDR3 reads TGTGCCAGCAGCTTAGGCATGGGGACTAGCGGGGGCCAAGAGACCCAGTACTTC.

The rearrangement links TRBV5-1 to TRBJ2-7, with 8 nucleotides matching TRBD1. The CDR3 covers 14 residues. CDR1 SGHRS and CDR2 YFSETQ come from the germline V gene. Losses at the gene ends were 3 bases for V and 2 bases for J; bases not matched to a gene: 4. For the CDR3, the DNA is TGCGCCAGCAGCTGGACAGGGCCGCCCTACGAGCAGTACTTC. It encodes CASSWTGPPYEQYF.

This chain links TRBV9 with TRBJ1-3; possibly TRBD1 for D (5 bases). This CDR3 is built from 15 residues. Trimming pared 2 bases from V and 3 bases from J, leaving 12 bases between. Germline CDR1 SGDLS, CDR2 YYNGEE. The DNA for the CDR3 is TGTGCCAGCAGCGTCCGGGGGTCCGGTGGAAACACCATATATTTT. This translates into CASSVRGSGGNTIYF.

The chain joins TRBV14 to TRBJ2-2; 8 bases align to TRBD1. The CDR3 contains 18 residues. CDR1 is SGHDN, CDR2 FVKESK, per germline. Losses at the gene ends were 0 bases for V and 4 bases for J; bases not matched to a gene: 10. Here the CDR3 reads CASSQEGTGQALTGELFF. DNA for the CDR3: TGTGCCAGCAGCCAAGAAGGTACGGGACAGGCCCTCACCGGGGAGCTGTTTTTT.

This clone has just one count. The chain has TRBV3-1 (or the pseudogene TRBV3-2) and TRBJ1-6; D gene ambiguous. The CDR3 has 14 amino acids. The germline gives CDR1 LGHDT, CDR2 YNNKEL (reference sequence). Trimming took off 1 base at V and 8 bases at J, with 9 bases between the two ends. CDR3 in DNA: TGTGCCAGCAGCCAAGGGTTGGCCGATTCACCCCTCCACTTT. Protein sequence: CASSQGLADSPLHF.

In DNA, the CDR3 is TGCGCCAGCAGCCAAGAAGGTAGCTTCTCCTACGAGCAGTACTTC. It codes for CASSQEGSFSYEQYF. The chain carries TRBV4-1 and TRBJ2-7; no firm D call. Germline loops: CDR1 MGHRA, CDR2 YSYEKL. The ends were cut back, 0 bases at V and 0 bases at J, with 9 bases in the middle. The CDR3 totals 15 residues.

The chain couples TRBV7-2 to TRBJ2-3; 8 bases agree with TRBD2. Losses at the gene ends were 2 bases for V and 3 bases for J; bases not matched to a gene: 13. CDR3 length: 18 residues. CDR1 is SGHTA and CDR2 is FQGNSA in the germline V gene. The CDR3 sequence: CASSLRFGAGASTDTQYF. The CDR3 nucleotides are TGTGCCAGCAGCTTACGGTTTGGAGCGGGGGCGTCGACAGATACGCAGTATTTT. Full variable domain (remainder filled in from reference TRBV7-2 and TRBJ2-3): GAGVSQSPSNKVTEKGKDVELRCDPISGHTALYWYRQSLGQGLEFLIYFQGNSAPDKSGLPSDRFSAERTGGSVSTLTIQRTQQEDSAVYLCASSLRFGAGASTDTQYFGPGTRLTVL.

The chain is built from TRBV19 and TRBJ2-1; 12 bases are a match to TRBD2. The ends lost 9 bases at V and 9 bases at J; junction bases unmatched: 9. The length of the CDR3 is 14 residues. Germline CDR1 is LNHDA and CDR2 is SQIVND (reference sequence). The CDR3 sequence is CASGLAGSTIEQFF. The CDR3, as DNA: TGTGCCAGCGGACTAGCGGGATCTACAATTGAGCAGTTCTTC.